Presented here are 10 T cell receptor beta chains from one specimen sequenced in a study of blood T cell repertoires in COVID-19. Libraries were prepared by immunoSEQ multiplex PCR; TCRdb keeps only in-frame clonotypes and omits some of them. The sample shows 85,000 to 130,000 clones, under 85% of them seen only once. The source material was peripheral blood. The receptor source for this set is a woman aged 60-75 years with acute or convalescent COVID-19.

Only a few counts were recorded for this clone. The chain uses TRBV2 and TRBJ1-1; 8 nucleotides agree with TRBD1. Germline trimming cut 5 bases from V and 11 bases from J; bases unmatched to any gene: 13. Per germline, CDR1 SNHLY and CDR2 FYNNEI. The CDR3 runs to 14 residues. CDR3 nucleotides: TGTGCCAGCAGTCCTCAAGTTTCGACAGGGGAGGCTTTCTTT. Amino acids: CASSPQVSTGEAFF.

V gene TRBV6-5 combines with J gene TRBJ1-2; 7 positions agree with TRBD1. V shed 4 bases and J 8 bases; nucleotides not matched to a gene: 13. Germline V gene data show CDR1 as MNHEY and CDR2 as SVGAGI. This CDR3 comprises 15 residues. The CDR3 is CASSSLLRDRGGYTF. CDR3 in DNA: TGTGCCAGCAGTTCCCTTCTCCGGGACAGAGGGGGCTACACCTTC.

Comments on this clone: In the same sample, other DNA sequences code for this CDR3. This chain uses TRBV14 with TRBJ1-2; 9 bases map to TRBD1. The germline V gene encodes CDR1 SGHDN and CDR2 FVKESK. V lost 4 bases and J lost 2; bases outside the gene matches: 5. The CDR3 has 15 residues. The CDR3 region has the DNA TGTGCCAGCAGCCCCCGGACAGGGGTGAACTATGGCTACACCTTC. This encodes CASSPRTGVNYGYTF.

V usage is TRBV27 and J usage is TRBJ1-2, with 7 bases fitting TRBD1. This CDR3 has 14 residues. The germline CDR1 and CDR2 sequences are MNHEY and SMNVEV (reference sequence). The trim removed 8 bases at V and 4 bases at J, leaving 10 bases unmatched. The DNA of the CDR3 is TGTGCCAGCCGGACAGGACCAAACCTCTATGGCTACACCTTC. Protein sequence: CASRTGPNLYGYTF.

CDR3 amino acids: CASSLGSGVKQYF. The CDR3 DNA sequence: TGTGCCAGCAGCCTCGGTAGCGGGGTCAAGCAGTATTTT. The V and J genes are TRBV12-3 or TRBV12-4 and TRBJ2-3; 8 bases are a match to TRBD2. V lost 6 bases to trimming and J lost 11 bases; unmatched junction nucleotides: 10. The CDR3 spans 13 residues.

The CDR3 loop is CASSLSRVGTGELFF. The CDR3 DNA reads as TGTGCCAGCAGCTTAAGTCGGGTAGGAACCGGGGAGCTGTTTTTT. The chain uses TRBV7-8 and TRBJ2-2, with unresolved D. Germline loops: CDR1 SGHVS, CDR2 FQNEAQ. V lost 2 bases, J lost 5 bases, and 12 bases lay in between. The CDR3 has 15 amino acids.

This clone was counted a few times. This chain joins TRBV7-2 and TRBJ1-5; TRBD1 aligns across 8 bases. The J segment lost 4 bases and the V segment lost 5 bases, leaving 10 bases of the junction unmatched. This CDR3 has 16 residues. CDR1 is SGHTA, CDR2 FQGNSA, per germline. The CDR3 loop is CASSIRQGSGNQPQHF. DNA of the CDR3: TGTGCCAGCAGCATAAGACAGGGGAGCGGAAATCAGCCCCAGCATTTT.

This clone was detected once. This sequence joins TRBV7-9 and TRBJ1-2; TRBD1 matches 9 bases. The germline CDR1 and CDR2 sequences are SEHNR and FQNEAQ (reference sequence). This CDR3 comprises 15 residues. V gave up 8 bases and J gave up 4 bases; unmatched junction bases: 11. The CDR3 protein is CASGRGTGSSYGYTF. The CDR3 nucleotides are TGTGCCAGCGGGCGCGGGACAGGGTCTTCCTATGGCTACACCTTC. Together with reference TRBV7-9 and TRBJ1-2, the CDR3 gives the full variable domain: DTGVSQNPRHKITKRGQNVTFRCDPISEHNRLYWYRQTLGQGPEFLTYFQNEAQLEKSRLLSDRFSAERPKGSFSTLEIQRTEQGDSAMYLCASGRGTGSSYGYTFGSGTRLTVV.

J is TRBJ2-1 and V is TRBV9; 7 nucleotides match TRBD2. This CDR3 is built from 17 residues. The V gene end was trimmed by 1 base and the J gene end by 5 bases; junction bases not matched to a gene: 12. Germline V CDR1 and CDR2: SGDLS, YYNGEE. Here the CDR3 DNA reads TGTGCCAGCAGCGTACGGGGGACTATCGGGAGTCACAATGAGCAGTTCTTC. Residues: CASSVRGTIGSHNEQFF.

CDR3 DNA sequence: TGTGCCAGCAGCCCCGGTGCCGGCGGTCAGCCCCAGCATTTT. It specifies CASSPGAGGQPQHF. The chain carries TRBV2 and TRBJ1-5; no clear D gene. Germline V gene lookup returns CDR1 SNHLY and CDR2 FYNNEI. The CDR3 runs to 14 residues. With 6 bases removed from V and 6 bases from J, the gap between germline ends came to 15 bases.